This record looks at one TCR beta chain sequence and its context. Its antigen is unidentified. Profiled with immunoSEQ multiplex PCR; TCRdb holds only in-frame clones, not every one. The sample has 2 million to 3 million clones; roughly 93% are singletons. This record comes from a study of shared clonotypes between healthy human individuals. Broader study findings: The sampled material consisted only of blood, and tissue repertoires are likely to differ. Limitation of the genetic and exposure-history diversity represented came from the few donors. Across subsets, estimated richness was generally greater for naive than for memory populations.

This sequence was found in a man between 18 and 35 years old in good health. Some clones in this sample may be carry-over from other donors' samples. The sample consisted of naive CD4+ T cells from PBMCs. As for subset: CD45RA+ positively selected.

The CDR3: CASSRLAGGNEQFF. In DNA, the CDR3 is TGTGCCAGCAGTCGACTAGCCGGGGGCAATGAGCAGTTCTTC. The V gene is TRBV2, the J gene TRBJ2-1; 7 nucleotides agree with TRBD2. The CDR3 runs 14 residues. Losses at the gene ends were 5 bases for V and 6 bases for J; bases not matched to a gene: 7. Germline V gives CDR1 SNHLY, CDR2 FYNNEI. Supplemented by reference TRBV2 and TRBJ2-1, the full variable domain reads EPEVTQTPSHQVTQMGQEVILRCVPISNHLYFYWYRQILGQKVEFLVSFYNNEISEKSEIFDDQFSVERPDGSNFTLKIRSTKLEDSAMYFCASSRLAGGNEQFFGPGTRLTVL.